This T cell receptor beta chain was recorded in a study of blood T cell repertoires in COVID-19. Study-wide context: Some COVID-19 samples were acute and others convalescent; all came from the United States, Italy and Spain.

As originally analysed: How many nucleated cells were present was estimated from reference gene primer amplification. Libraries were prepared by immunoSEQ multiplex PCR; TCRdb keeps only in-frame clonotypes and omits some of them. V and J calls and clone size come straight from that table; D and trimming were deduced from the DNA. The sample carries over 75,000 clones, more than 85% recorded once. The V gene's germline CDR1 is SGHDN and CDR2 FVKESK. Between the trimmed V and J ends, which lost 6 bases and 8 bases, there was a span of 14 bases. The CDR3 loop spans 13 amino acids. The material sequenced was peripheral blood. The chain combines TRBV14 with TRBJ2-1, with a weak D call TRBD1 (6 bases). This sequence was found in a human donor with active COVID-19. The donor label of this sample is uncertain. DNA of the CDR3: TGTGCCAGCAGGGCCCCTGGGGGCCATGAGCAGTTCTTC. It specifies CASRAPGGHEQFF.